This T cell receptor beta chain was recorded in a study of blood T cells in healthy people across ages. Regarding the study as a whole: Roughly linear age-related decline in beta diversity appeared, significant by age 40. Long-lived donors had more naive CD4+ cells and higher diversity than aged donors.

Germline CDR1 SGHVS, CDR2 FQNEAQ. Trimming left V 2 bases short and J 9 bases short, with 11 bases between. This CDR3 is built from 13 residues. The sample providers were healthy Caucasian people from Russia, aged roughly 6 to 95. Using a J-beta primer mix together with a sample-barcoded 5' primer, a second PCR was run for about 6 to 11 cycles. TCRdb redid the calling of the 5' RACE reads with MiXCR, one entry per CDR3 protein. The table has 540,000 or so distinct CDR3 sequences, 27% seen once; the top ten hold about 18%. The sample holds a few counts of this clonotype. Its antigen is as yet unknown. The sequenced material came from blood. The TCR sequence derives from a woman in her 70s in good health. The V gene is TRBV7-8, the J gene TRBJ1-3; D is ambiguous. The CDR3 nucleotides are TGTGCCAGCAGCTTACGGGAATCTTCCACCATATATTTT. It translates to CASSLRESSTIYF.